This is a list of T cell receptor beta chains from one sample in a study of blood T cell repertoires in COVID-19. This table comes from immunoSEQ multiplex PCR, and its TCRdb copy is limited to in-frame clones, with some not included. Counted here are tens of thousands of clones, 85% to 90% occurring once; the ten biggest clones make up 8.5%. Sequenced input: peripheral blood. Receptors originate from a man aged 60-69 years with active COVID-19. Both conserved end residues are part of each CDR3. A D gene is named only where the DNA matches it firmly. Not all rows give a size; the values are once, few, many and, for expanded clones, a class.

>TRBJ2-7|NA|TRBV5-8|NA
TGTGCCAGCAGCCGGCGGGGAGCTTGGGAGCAGTACTTC
CASSRRGAWEQYF
>TRBJ1-4|NA|TRBV30|NA
TGTGCCTGGAGTGGACAGGAAACGGCACACGCTAATGAAAAACTGTTTTTT
CAWSGQETAHANEKLFF
>TRBJ1-3|NA|TRBV15|NA
TGTGCCACCAGCAGAGATGAGGCAGCCCCCCTAGGTTTT
CATSRDEAAPLGF
>TRBJ2-1|TRBD1|TRBV5-8|NA
TGTGCCAGCAGCCGGGGGACAGGATACAATGAGCAGTTCTTC
CASSRGTGYNEQFF
>TRBJ2-7|TRBD1|TRBV6-5|NA
TGTGCCAGCAGTTACTCCGGACAGGAGGCCTACGAGCAGTACTTC
CASSYSGQEAYEQYF
>TRBJ2-1|TRBD2|TRBV29-1|NA
TGCAGCGGAAGGACTAGCGGGAGTACTTCCTACAATGAGCAGTTCTTC
CSGRTSGSTSYNEQFF
>TRBJ2-7|TRBD2|TRBV6-5|NA
TGTGCCAGCAGTAAGCGGGAGGGCGACGAGCAGTACTTC
CASSKREGDEQYF
>TRBJ1-6|NA|TRBV7-3|NA
TGTGCCAGCAGCTTAAATGGCAGGGGAGTTTCACCCCTCCACTTT
CASSLNGRGVSPLHF
>TRBJ2-7|TRBD1|TRBV15|NA
TGTGCCACCAGCGGAAGGGGACAGGGCCTACACTATGCGCAGTACTTC
CATSGRGQGLHYAQYF
>TRBJ2-7|TRBD2|TRBV5-4|NA
TGTGCCAGCAGCAGGTCACTAGCGGAATCCTACGAGCAGTACTTC
CASSRSLAESYEQYF
>TRBJ2-7|NA|TRBV5-1|once
TGCGCCAGCAGCTTCCTCGGGGGAGCGGCCTACGAGCAGTACTTC
CASSFLGGAAYEQYF
>TRBJ2-5|NA|TRBV18|NA
TGTGCCAGCTCACCAAGAACGGGAGCCCAGGAGACCCAGTACTTC
CASSPRTGAQETQYF
>TRBJ2-2|TRBD2|TRBV12-5|NA
TGTGCTAGTGGTTTGATCCCCTCGCTAGCGGGGAACACCGGGGAGCTGTTTTTT
CASGLIPSLAGNTGELFF
>TRBJ2-5|NA|TRBV7-3|NA
TGTGCCAGCAGCCCGCAGGGTGAGGAGACCCAGTACTTC
CASSPQGEETQYF
>TRBJ2-7|TRBD2|TRBV7-2|NA
TGTGCCAGCAGCCTATTAGCGGGAGGTGGATACGAGCAGTACTTC
CASSLLAGGGYEQYF
>TRBJ2-5|TRBD2|TRBV7-8|NA
TGTGCCAGCAGCTCAGGACTAGCGGTCCAAGAGACCCAGTACTTC
CASSSGLAVQETQYF
>TRBJ2-2|TRBD2|TRBV6-5|NA
TGTGCGGTCTTACGGAGCGGGAGAGGTACCGGGGAGCTGTTTTTT
CAVLRSGRGTGELFF
>TRBJ2-2|NA|TRBV19|NA
TGTGCCAGTACCGTCCTCGGGGCAGGGGCTATTGAACTGTTTTTT
CASTVLGAGAIELFF
>TRBJ2-1|TRBD2|TRBV11-2|NA
TGTGCCAGCAGCCCAGCCGCGCTAGCGGCTTCCTACAATGAGCAGTTCTTC
CASSPAALAASYNEQFF
>TRBJ2-1|TRBD2|TRBV2|NA
TGTGCCAGCAGTTCGACCGGGACTAGCTACAATGAGCAGTTCTTC
CASSSTGTSYNEQFF
>TRBJ2-2|NA|TRBV30|NA
TGTGCCTGGAGGTCGGGTGCCACCGGGGAGCTGTTTTTT
CAWRSGATGELFF
>TRBJ2-1|NA|TRBV7-3|once
TGTGCCAGCAGCCCCCTAGGCGGGTCCTACAATGAGCAGTTCTTC
CASSPLGGSYNEQFF
>TRBJ1-3|NA|TRBV18|NA
TGTGCCAGCTCTCAAGACTTCTCTGGAAACACCATATATTTT
CASSQDFSGNTIYF
>TRBJ2-3|TRBD2|TRBV11-2|NA
TGTGCCAGCAAAAGGACTAGCGACACAGATACGCAGTATTTT
CASKRTSDTDTQYF
>TRBJ2-3|TRBD2|TRBV18|NA
TGTGCCAGCTCACCACGACTAGCGGGAGGTCAGGCAGATACGCAGTATTTT
CASSPRLAGGQADTQYF
>TRBJ2-1|NA|TRBV14|NA
TGTGCCAGCAGCCAAGATCCCTACTCCGGAGCGCAGTTCTTC
CASSQDPYSGAQFF
>TRBJ2-1|NA|TRBV27|NA
TGTGCCAGCAGTGAATCACCGGGACAATTACACAATGAGCAGTTCTTC
CASSESPGQLHNEQFF
>TRBJ2-1|TRBD2|TRBV10-1|NA
TGCGCCAGCAGTGAGGGGACTAGGGATGAGCAGTTCTTC
CASSEGTRDEQFF
>TRBJ2-5|TRBD1|TRBV6-5|NA
TGTGCCAGCAGTCGAACAGGGGGTATAGAGACCCAGTACTTC
CASSRTGGIETQYF
>TRBJ1-2|TRBD1|TRBV19|once
TGTGCCAGTAGTATTCGACAGGGCGACTATGGCTACACCTTC
CASSIRQGDYGYTF
>TRBJ2-1|TRBD2|TRBV19|NA
TGTGCCAGTAAGGGGCAGCGGGGGAGAAATGAGCAGTTCTTC
CASKGQRGRNEQFF
>TRBJ2-1|NA|TRBV6-6|NA
TGTGCCAGCAGCCCACAGCCTACCCTCTACAATGAGCAGTTCTTC
CASSPQPTLYNEQFF
>TRBJ1-2|NA|TRBV5-1|once
TGCGCCAGCAGCTCCCCCGACTATGGCTACACCTTC
CASSSPDYGYTF
>TRBJ2-2|TRBD2|TRBV4-2|few
TGTGCCAGCAGCCAAGTTAGCGGGAGGGAGAACGGGGAGCTGTTTTTT
CASSQVSGRENGELFF
>TRBJ2-2|TRBD2|TRBV14|NA
TGTGCCAGCAGCCGCGTTGCGGGAGGGCCAACTGGGGAGCTGTTTTTT
CASSRVAGGPTGELFF
>TRBJ1-5|NA|TRBV18|NA
TGTGCCAGCTCACCACCCAGTCAGGGATCACAGCCCCAGCATTTT
CASSPPSQGSQPQHF
>TRBJ2-7|NA|TRBV2|few
TGTGCCAGCAGCAACAGGGACGCCTACGAGCAGTACTTC
CASSNRDAYEQYF
>TRBJ1-6|NA|TRBV19|NA
TGTGCCAGTAGTTTCCAGGGCCGCTATAATTCACCCCTCCACTTT
CASSFQGRYNSPLHF
>TRBJ1-2|TRBD1|TRBV6-5|NA
TGTGCCAGAACCGGGACAGGAGGCTACACCTTC
CARTGTGGYTF
>TRBJ1-1|NA|TRBV6-5|NA
TGTGCCAGCAGTTCCGGCGGGCACACTGAAGCTTTCTTT
CASSSGGHTEAFF
>TRBJ1-1|NA|TRBV29-1|few
TGCAGCGTTGAAGATCGGGGGGCTGAAGCTTTCTTT
CSVEDRGAEAFF
>TRBJ2-5|NA|TRBV6-5|NA
TGTGCCAGCAGGAGACAAGAGACCCAGTACTTC
CASRRQETQYF
>TRBJ1-1|TRBD1|TRBV6-6|NA
TGTGCCAGCAGTTGGAGGGGGCTTAACACTGAAGCTTTCTTT
CASSWRGLNTEAFF